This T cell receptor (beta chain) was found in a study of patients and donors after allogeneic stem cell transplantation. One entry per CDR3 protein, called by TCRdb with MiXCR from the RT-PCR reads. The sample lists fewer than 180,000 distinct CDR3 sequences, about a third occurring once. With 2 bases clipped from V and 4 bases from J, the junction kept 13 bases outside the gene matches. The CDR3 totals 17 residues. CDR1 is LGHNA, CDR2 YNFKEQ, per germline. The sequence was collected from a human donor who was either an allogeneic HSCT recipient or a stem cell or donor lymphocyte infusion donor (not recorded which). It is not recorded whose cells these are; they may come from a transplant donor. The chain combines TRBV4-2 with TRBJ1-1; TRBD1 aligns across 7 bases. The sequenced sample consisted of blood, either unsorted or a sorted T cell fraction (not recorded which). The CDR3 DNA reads TGTGCCAGCAGCCAATTCTCAGGGGGGTTCAGGAGCACTGAAGCTTTCTTT. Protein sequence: CASSQFSGGFRSTEAFF.